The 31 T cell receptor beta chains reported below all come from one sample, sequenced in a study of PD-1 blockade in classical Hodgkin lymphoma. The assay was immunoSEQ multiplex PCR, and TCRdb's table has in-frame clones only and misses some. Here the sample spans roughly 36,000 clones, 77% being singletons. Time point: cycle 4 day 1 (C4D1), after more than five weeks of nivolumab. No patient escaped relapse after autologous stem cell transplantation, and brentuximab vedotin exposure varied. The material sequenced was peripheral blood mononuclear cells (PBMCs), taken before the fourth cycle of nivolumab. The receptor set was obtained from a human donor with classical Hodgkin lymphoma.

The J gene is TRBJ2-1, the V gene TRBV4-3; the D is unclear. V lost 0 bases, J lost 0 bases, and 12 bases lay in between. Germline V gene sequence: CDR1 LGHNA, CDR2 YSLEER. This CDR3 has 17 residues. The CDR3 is CASSQESQVLSYNEQFF. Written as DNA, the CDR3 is TGCGCCAGCAGCCAAGAGAGTCAGGTCCTCTCCTACAATGAGCAGTTCTTC.

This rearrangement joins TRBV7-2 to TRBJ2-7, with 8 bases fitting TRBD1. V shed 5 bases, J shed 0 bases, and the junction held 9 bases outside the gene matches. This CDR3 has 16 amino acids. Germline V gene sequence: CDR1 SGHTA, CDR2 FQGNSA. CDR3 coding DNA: TGTGCCAGCAGCCCTGTCCGGACAGGGCGCTCCTACGAGCAGTACTTC. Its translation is CASSPVRTGRSYEQYF. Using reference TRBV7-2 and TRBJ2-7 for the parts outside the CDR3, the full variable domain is GAGVSQSPSNKVTEKGKDVELRCDPISGHTALYWYRQSLGQGLEFLIYFQGNSAPDKSGLPSDRFSAERTGGSVSTLTIQRTQQEDSAVYLCASSPVRTGRSYEQYFGPGTRLTVT.

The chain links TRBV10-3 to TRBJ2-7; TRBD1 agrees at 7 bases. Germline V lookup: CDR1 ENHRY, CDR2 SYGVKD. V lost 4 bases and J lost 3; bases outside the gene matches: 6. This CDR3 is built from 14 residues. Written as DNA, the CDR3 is TGTGCCATCAGTGCGAAGGGGGCGGGCTACGAGCAGTACTTC. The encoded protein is CAISAKGAGYEQYF.

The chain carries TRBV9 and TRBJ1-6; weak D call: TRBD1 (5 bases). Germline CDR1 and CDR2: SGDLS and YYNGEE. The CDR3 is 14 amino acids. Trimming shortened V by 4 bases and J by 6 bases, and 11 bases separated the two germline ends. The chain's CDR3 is CASSRDGSNSPLHF. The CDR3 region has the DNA TGTGCCAGCAGCCGGGACGGTTCTAATTCACCCCTCCACTTT.

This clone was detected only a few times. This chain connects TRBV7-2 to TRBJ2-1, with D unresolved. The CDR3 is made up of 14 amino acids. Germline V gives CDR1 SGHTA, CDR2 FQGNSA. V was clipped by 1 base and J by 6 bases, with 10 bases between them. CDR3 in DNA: TGTGCCAGCAGCTTAGTCCGATCGCCCAATGAGCAGTTCTTC. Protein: CASSLVRSPNEQFF.

The CDR3 region has the DNA TGTGCCAGCAGCTTAACTTTATATGGCTACACCTTC. Translation gives CASSLTLYGYTF. The chain is built from TRBV7-2 and TRBJ1-2; no clear D. This CDR3 is built from 12 residues. Looked up from germline, CDR1 is SGHTA and CDR2 is FQGNSA. Trimming stripped 2 bases from V and 5 bases from J, with 6 bases between. Looking up the rest from reference TRBV7-2 and TRBJ1-2 gives the full variable domain: GAGVSQSPSNKVTEKGKDVELRCDPISGHTALYWYRQSLGQGLEFLIYFQGNSAPDKSGLPSDRFSAERTGGSVSTLTIQRTQQEDSAVYLCASSLTLYGYTFGSGTRLTVV.

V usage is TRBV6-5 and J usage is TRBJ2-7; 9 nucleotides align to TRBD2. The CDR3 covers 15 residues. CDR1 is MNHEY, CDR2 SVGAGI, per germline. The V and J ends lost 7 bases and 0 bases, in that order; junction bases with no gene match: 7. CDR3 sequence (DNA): TGTGCCAGCAAAAATAGCGGGGGTTACTCCTACGAGCAGTACTTC. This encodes CASKNSGGYSYEQYF.

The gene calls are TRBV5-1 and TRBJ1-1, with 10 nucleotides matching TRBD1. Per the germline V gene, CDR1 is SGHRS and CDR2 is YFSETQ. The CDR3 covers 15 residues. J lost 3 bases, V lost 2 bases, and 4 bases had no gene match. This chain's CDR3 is CASSFRTGGDTEAFF. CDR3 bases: TGCGCCAGCAGCTTCCGGACAGGGGGAGACACTGAAGCTTTCTTT.

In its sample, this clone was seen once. CDR3: CASSPDVGEQYF. CDR3 DNA: TGTGCCAGCAGTCCGGATGTGGGCGAGCAGTACTTC. J is TRBJ2-7 and V is TRBV27; D is undetermined. Germline V CDR1 and CDR2: MNHEY, SMNVEV (reference sequence). This CDR3 has 12 amino acids. Trimming left V 5 bases short and J 6 bases short, with 11 bases between.

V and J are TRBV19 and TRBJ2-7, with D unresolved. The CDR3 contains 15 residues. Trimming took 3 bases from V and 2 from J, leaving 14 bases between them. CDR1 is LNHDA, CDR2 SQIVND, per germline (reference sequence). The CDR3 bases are TGTGCCAGTAGTATGGTGACAATTCCACCCTACGAGCAGTACTTC. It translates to CASSMVTIPPYEQYF.

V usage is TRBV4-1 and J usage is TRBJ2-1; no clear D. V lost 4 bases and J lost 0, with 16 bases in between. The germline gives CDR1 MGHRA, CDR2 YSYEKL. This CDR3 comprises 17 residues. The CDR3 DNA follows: TGCGCCAGCAGCCTTTTAGACATGGGTTTCTCCTACAATGAGCAGTTCTTC. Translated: CASSLLDMGFSYNEQFF.

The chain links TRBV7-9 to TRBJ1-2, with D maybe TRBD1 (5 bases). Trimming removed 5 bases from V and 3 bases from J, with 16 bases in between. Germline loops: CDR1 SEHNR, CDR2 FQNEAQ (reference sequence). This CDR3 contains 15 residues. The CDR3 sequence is CASSTRQKGDYGYTF. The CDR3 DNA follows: TGTGCCAGCAGCACCCGACAGAAAGGAGACTATGGCTACACCTTC.

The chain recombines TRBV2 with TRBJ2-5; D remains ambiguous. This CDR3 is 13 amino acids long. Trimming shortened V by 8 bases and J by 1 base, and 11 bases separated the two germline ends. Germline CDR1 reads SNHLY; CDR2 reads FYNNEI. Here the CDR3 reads CASGYSSQETQYF. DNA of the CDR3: TGTGCCAGCGGCTACAGTTCCCAAGAGACCCAGTACTTC.

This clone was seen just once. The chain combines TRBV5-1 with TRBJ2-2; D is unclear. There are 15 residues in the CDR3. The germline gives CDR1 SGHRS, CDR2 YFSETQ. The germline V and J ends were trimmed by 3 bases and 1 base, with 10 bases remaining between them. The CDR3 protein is CASSYEVLNTGELFF. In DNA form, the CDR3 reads TGCGCCAGCAGCTACGAGGTCCTGAACACCGGGGAGCTGTTTTTT.

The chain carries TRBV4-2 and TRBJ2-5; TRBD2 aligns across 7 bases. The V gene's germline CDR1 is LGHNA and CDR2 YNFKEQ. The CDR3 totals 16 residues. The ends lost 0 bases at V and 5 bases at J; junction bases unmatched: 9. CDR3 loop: CASSQDWEGPQETQYF. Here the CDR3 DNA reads TGTGCCAGCAGCCAAGATTGGGAGGGGCCACAGGAGACCCAGTACTTC.

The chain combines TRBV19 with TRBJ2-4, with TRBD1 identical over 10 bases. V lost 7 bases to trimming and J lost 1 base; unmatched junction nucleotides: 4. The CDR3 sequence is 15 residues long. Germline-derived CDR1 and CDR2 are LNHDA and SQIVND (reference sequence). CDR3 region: CASTWTGGAKNIQYF. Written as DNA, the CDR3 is TGTGCCAGTACCTGGACAGGGGGTGCCAAAAACATTCAGTACTTC. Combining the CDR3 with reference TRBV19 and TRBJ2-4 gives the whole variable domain DGGITQSPKYLFRKEGQNVTLSCEQNLNHDAMYWYRQDPGQGLRLIYYSQIVNDFQKGDIAEGYSVSREKKESFPLTVTSAQKNPTAFYLCASTWTGGAKNIQYFGAGTRLSVL.

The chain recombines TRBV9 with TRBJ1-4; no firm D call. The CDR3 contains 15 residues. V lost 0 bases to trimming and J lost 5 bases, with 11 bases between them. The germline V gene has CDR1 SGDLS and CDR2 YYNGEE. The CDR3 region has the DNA TGTGCCAGCAGCGTAGCTATGACACCCAATGAAAAACTGTTTTTT. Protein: CASSVAMTPNEKLFF. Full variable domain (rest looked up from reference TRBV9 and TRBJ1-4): DSGVTQTPKHLITATGQRVTLRCSPRSGDLSVYWYQQSLDQGLQFLIQYYNGEERAKGNILERFSAQQFPDLHSELNLSSLELGDSALYFCASSVAMTPNEKLFFGSGTQLSVL.

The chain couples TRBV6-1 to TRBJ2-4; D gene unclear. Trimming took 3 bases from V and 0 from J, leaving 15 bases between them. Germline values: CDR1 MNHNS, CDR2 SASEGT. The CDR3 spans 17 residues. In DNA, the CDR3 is TGTGCCAGCAGTGACAGCCAGCTACTTCTAGCCAAAAACATTCAGTACTTC. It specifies CASSDSQLLLAKNIQYF.

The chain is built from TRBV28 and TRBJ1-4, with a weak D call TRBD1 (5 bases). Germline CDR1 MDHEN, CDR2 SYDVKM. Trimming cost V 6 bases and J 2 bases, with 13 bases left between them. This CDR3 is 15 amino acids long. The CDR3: CASSSRAGTNEKLFF. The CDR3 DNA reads TGTGCCAGCAGCTCCAGGGCTGGGACTAATGAAAAACTGTTTTTT.

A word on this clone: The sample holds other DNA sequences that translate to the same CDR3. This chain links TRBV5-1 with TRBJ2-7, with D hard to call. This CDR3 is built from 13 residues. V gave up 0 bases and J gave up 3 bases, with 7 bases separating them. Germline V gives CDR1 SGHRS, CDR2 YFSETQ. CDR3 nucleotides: TGCGCCAGCAGCTTGGCGGGCAGCTACGAGCAGTACTTC. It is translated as CASSLAGSYEQYF.

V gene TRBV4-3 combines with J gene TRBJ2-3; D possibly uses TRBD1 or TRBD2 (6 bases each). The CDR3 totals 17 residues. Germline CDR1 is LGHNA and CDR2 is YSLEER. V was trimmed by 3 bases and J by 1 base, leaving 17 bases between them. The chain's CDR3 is CASSHGLGGGGTDTQYF. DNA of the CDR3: TGCGCCAGCAGCCACGGTTTGGGGGGCGGGGGCACAGATACGCAGTATTTT.

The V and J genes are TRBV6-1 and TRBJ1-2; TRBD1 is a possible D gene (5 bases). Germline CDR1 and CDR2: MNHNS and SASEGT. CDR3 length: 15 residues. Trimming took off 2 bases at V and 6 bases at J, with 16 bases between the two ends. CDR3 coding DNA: TGTGCCAGCAGTGAAAGGACGGGGGGGGATCATGGCTACACCTTC. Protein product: CASSERTGGDHGYTF.

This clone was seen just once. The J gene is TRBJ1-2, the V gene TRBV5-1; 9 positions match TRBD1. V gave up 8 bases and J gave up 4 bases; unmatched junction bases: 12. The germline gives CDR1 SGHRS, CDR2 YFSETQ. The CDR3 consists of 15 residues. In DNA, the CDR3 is TGCGCCAGTCGTCCACCGGGACAGGGCCTCTATGGCTACACCTTC. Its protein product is CASRPPGQGLYGYTF.

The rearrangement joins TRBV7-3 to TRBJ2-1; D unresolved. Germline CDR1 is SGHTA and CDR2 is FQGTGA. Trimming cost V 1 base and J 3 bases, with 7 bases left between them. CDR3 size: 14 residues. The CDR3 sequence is CASSLRPFYNEQFF. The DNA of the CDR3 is TGTGCCAGCAGCTTAAGGCCATTCTACAATGAGCAGTTCTTC.

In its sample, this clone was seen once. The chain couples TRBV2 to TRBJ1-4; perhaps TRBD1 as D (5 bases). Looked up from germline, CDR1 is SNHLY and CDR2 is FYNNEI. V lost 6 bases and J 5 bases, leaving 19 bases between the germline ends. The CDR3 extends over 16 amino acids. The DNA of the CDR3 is TGTGCCAGCAGGATCCTCCCGGGACCTGGGAATGAAAAACTGTTTTTT. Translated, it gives CASRILPGPGNEKLFF.

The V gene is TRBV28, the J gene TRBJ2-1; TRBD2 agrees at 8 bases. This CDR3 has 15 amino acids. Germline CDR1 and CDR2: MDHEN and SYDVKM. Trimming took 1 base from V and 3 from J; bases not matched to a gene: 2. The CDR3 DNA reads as TGTGCCAGCAGTTTATCCGGGGGGGGCTACAATGAGCAGTTCTTC. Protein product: CASSLSGGGYNEQFF.

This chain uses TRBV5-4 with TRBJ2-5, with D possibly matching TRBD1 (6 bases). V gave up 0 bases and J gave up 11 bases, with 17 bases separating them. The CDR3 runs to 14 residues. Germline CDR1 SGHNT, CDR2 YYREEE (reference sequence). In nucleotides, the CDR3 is TGTGCCAGCAGCTTGGGACAGGCTACTTTGGAGCAGTACTTC. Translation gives CASSLGQATLEQYF.

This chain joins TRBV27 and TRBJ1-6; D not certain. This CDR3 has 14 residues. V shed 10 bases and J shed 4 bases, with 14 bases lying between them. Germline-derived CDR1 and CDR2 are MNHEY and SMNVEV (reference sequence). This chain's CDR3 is CATSPRSYNSPLHF. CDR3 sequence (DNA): TGTGCCACCTCCCCCCGATCTTATAATTCACCCCTCCACTTT.

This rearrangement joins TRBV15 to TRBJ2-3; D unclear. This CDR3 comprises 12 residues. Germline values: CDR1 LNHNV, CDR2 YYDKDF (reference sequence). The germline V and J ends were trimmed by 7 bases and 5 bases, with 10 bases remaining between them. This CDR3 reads CATKNRGDTQYF. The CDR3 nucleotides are TGTGCCACCAAGAATCGCGGAGATACGCAGTATTTT.

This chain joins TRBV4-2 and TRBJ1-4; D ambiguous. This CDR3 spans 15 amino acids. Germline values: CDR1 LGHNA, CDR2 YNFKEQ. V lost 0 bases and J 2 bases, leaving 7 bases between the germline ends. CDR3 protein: CASSQDRATNEKLFF. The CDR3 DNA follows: TGTGCCAGCAGCCAAGATAGGGCGACTAATGAAAAACTGTTTTTT.

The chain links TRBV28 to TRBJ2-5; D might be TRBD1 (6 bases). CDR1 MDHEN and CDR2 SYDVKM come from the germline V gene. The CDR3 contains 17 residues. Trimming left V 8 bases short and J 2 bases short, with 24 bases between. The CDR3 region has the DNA TGTGCCAGCCATCCGGGACCTCTGGGGGCCTCGCAAGAGACCCAGTACTTC. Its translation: CASHPGPLGASQETQYF.